A selection of T cell receptor beta chains follows, all from one sample in a study of CD4 T cells in relation to SARS-CoV-2 and coronaviruses. Clones were sequenced by immunoSEQ multiplex PCR, and TCRdb holds only the in-frame ones, with some missing. The sample has some 21,000 clones; roughly 76% are singletons. These receptors have no known antigen. Material: CD4+ T cells from PBMCs, cultured in vitro. The receptors were gathered from a human donor in good health. Each CDR3 is given with its conserved first and last residue. The order of the fields is J gene, V gene, D gene, clone size, CDR3 DNA, CDR3 protein. A D gene is named only where the DNA matches it firmly. Clone sizes are given selectively: once, few, many, or a class where the clone is expanded.

j_call: TRBJ2-1
v_call: TRBV3-1/TRBV3-2
d_call: TRBD2
clone_size: -
cdr3_nt: TGTGCCAGCAGCCAAGGGACTAGCGGGGTCTACAATGAGCAGTTCTTC
cdr3_aa: CASSQGTSGVYNEQFF

j_call: TRBJ1-1
v_call: TRBV6-1
d_call: TRBD1
clone_size: -
cdr3_nt: TGTGCCAGCAGTGAAGGATGGGGGACAGGGGGTGGCACTGAAGCTTTCTTT
cdr3_aa: CASSEGWGTGGGTEAFF

j_call: TRBJ2-1
v_call: TRBV24-1
d_call: TRBD2
clone_size: -
cdr3_nt: TGTGCCACCAGTGATTTGAGGCGGGAGCTAAATGAGCAGTTCTTC
cdr3_aa: CATSDLRRELNEQFF

j_call: TRBJ2-1
v_call: TRBV14
d_call: TRBD2
clone_size: -
cdr3_nt: TGTGCCAGCAGCCAAGTAGTAATAGCGGGAGGATTTGAGCAGTTCTTC
cdr3_aa: CASSQVVIAGGFEQFF

j_call: TRBJ2-2
v_call: TRBV5-1
d_call: -
clone_size: -
cdr3_nt: TGCGCCAGCAGCTGGAGTGCTACCCCTGGGCCCGGGGAGCTGTTTTTT
cdr3_aa: CASSWSATPGPGELFF

j_call: TRBJ2-1
v_call: TRBV2
d_call: TRBD2
clone_size: -
cdr3_nt: TGTGCCAGCAGTCCAAATCGACTAGCGGGGAACGGAGGTGAGCAGTTCTTC
cdr3_aa: CASSPNRLAGNGGEQFF

j_call: TRBJ1-5
v_call: TRBV15
d_call: TRBD1
clone_size: -
cdr3_nt: TGTGCCACCAGCATCGGACAGGACTATCAGCCCCAGCATTTT
cdr3_aa: CATSIGQDYQPQHF

j_call: TRBJ2-2
v_call: TRBV11-3
d_call: -
clone_size: -
cdr3_nt: TGTGCCAGCAGCTTAGGAGGTACAGTCGGTACCGGGGAGCTGTTTTTT
cdr3_aa: CASSLGGTVGTGELFF

j_call: TRBJ1-5
v_call: TRBV2
d_call: -
clone_size: -
cdr3_nt: TGTGCCAGCAGTGAAATAGGGTCCAATCAGCCCCAGCATTTT
cdr3_aa: CASSEIGSNQPQHF

j_call: TRBJ2-3
v_call: TRBV24-1
d_call: -
clone_size: -
cdr3_nt: TGTGCCACCAAACACTCGACAGGCGTGACAGATACGCAGTATTTT
cdr3_aa: CATKHSTGVTDTQYF

j_call: TRBJ1-3
v_call: TRBV15
d_call: -
clone_size: -
cdr3_nt: TGTGCCACCAGCAGAGATCGGGGCACTGGAAACACCATATATTTT
cdr3_aa: CATSRDRGTGNTIYF

j_call: TRBJ1-5
v_call: TRBV7-8
d_call: -
clone_size: -
cdr3_nt: TGTGCCAGCAGCTTAGCGCTCCAACAGCCCCAGCATTTT
cdr3_aa: CASSLALQQPQHF

j_call: TRBJ1-1
v_call: TRBV5-1
d_call: -
clone_size: -
cdr3_nt: TGCGCCAGCAGCCCAACCAGGGGTAGGATCGAAGCTTTCTTT
cdr3_aa: CASSPTRGRIEAFF

j_call: TRBJ2-3
v_call: TRBV4-2
d_call: TRBD2
clone_size: once
cdr3_nt: TGTGCCAGCAGCCAAGAGGGGGCGGGAGGGCCGGGGGATACGCAGTATTTT
cdr3_aa: CASSQEGAGGPGDTQYF

j_call: TRBJ2-1
v_call: TRBV3-1/TRBV3-2
d_call: -
clone_size: -
cdr3_nt: TGTGCCAGCAGCCCCACTACGGACGTCGGTGAGCAGTTCTTC
cdr3_aa: CASSPTTDVGEQFF

j_call: TRBJ2-7
v_call: TRBV20-1
d_call: TRBD2
clone_size: once
cdr3_nt: TGCAGTGCTAGTGGTTTAGCGGGGCCGGAGCAGTACTTC
cdr3_aa: CSASGLAGPEQYF

j_call: TRBJ2-2
v_call: TRBV24-1
d_call: -
clone_size: once
cdr3_nt: TGTGCCACCAGCGAGTTAGGGGGGGCGAAGGAAACCGGGGAGCTGTTTTTT
cdr3_aa: CATSELGGAKETGELFF

j_call: TRBJ1-4
v_call: TRBV30
d_call: -
clone_size: once
cdr3_nt: TGTGCCTGGAATGGAGGGGGGTATGGTGAAAAACTGTTTTTT
cdr3_aa: CAWNGGGYGEKLFF

j_call: TRBJ2-3
v_call: TRBV11-2
d_call: -
clone_size: -
cdr3_nt: TGTGCCAGCAGCTCGGGACTGCCCGGGGCGGATACGCAGTATTTT
cdr3_aa: CASSSGLPGADTQYF

j_call: TRBJ2-7
v_call: TRBV4-2
d_call: TRBD2
clone_size: -
cdr3_nt: TGTGCCAGCAGCCAAGAGCAGGGACTAGCGGGATACGAGCAGTACTTC
cdr3_aa: CASSQEQGLAGYEQYF

j_call: TRBJ2-6
v_call: TRBV6-1
d_call: -
clone_size: -
cdr3_nt: TGTGCCAGCAGTGAAGCAAAGGGAGTGGCCAACGTCCTGACTTTC
cdr3_aa: CASSEAKGVANVLTF

j_call: TRBJ2-5
v_call: TRBV27
d_call: -
clone_size: -
cdr3_nt: TGTGCCAGCAGCCGGTTAGGGACCCAGTACTTC
cdr3_aa: CASSRLGTQYF

j_call: TRBJ2-4
v_call: TRBV19
d_call: -
clone_size: -
cdr3_nt: TGTGCCAGTCGAGGGGGGGCCAAAAACATTCAGTACTTC
cdr3_aa: CASRGGAKNIQYF

j_call: TRBJ1-2
v_call: TRBV11-2
d_call: -
clone_size: -
cdr3_nt: TGTGCCAGCAGCTTAGATGGAGGGTTTGGCTATGGCTACACCTTC
cdr3_aa: CASSLDGGFGYGYTF

j_call: TRBJ2-7
v_call: TRBV5-4
d_call: -
clone_size: -
cdr3_nt: TGTGCCAGCAGCTTGGAGGCAGCGCTCGGGTACGAGCAGTACTTC
cdr3_aa: CASSLEAALGYEQYF